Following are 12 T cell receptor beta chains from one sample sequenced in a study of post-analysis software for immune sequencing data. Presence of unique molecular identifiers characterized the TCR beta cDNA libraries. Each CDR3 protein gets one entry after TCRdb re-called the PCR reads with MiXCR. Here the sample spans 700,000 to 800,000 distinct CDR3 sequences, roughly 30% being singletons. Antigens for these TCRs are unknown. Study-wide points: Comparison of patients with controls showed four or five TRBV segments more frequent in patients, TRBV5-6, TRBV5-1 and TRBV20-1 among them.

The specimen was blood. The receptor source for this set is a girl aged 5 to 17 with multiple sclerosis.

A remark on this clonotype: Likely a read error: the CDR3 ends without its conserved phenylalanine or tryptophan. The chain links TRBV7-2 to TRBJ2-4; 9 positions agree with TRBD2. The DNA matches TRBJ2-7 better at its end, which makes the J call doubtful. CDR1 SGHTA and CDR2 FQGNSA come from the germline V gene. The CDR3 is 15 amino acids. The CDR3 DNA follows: TGTGCCAGCCGACCGATTAGCGGGAGTTCGTACGAGCAGTACTTA. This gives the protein CASRPISGSSYEQYL.

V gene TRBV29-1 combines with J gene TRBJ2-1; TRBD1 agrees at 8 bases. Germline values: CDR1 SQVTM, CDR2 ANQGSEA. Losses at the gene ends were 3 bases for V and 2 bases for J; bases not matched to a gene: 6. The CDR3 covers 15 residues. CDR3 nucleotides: TGCAGCGTTGATCGCGGGACAGGTACCTACAATGAGCAGTTCTTC. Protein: CSVDRGTGTYNEQFF.

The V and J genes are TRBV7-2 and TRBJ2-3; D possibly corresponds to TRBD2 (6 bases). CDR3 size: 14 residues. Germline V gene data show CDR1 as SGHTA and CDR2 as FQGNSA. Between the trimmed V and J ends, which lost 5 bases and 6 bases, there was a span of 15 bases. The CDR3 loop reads CASSRIPLADTQYF. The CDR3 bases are TGTGCCAGCAGCCGTATTCCCCTAGCGGATACGCAGTATTTT. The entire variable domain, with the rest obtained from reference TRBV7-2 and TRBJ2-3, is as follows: GAGVSQSPSNKVTEKGKDVELRCDPISGHTALYWYRQSLGQGLEFLIYFQGNSAPDKSGLPSDRFSAERTGGSVSTLTIQRTQQEDSAVYLCASSRIPLADTQYFGPGTRLTVL.

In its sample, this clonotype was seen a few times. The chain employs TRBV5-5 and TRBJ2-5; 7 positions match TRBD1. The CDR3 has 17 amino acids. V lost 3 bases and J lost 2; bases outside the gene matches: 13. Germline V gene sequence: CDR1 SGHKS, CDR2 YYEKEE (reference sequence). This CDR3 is CASSWRTGELPQETQYF. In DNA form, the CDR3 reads TGTGCCAGCAGCTGGAGAACAGGGGAGCTCCCTCAAGAGACCCAGTACTTC.

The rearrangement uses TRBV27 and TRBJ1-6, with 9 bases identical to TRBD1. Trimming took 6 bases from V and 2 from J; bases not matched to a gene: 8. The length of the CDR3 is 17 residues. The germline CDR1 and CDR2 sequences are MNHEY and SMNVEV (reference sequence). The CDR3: CASSSGTGRTYNSPLHF. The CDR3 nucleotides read TGTGCCAGCAGCTCCGGGACAGGGCGAACCTATAATTCACCCCTCCACTTT.

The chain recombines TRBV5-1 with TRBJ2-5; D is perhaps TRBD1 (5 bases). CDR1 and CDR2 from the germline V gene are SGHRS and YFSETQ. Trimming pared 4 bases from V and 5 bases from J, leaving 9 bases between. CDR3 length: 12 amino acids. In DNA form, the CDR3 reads TGCGCCAGCAGCAAGACAGAGGAGACCCAGTACTTC. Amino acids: CASSKTEETQYF.

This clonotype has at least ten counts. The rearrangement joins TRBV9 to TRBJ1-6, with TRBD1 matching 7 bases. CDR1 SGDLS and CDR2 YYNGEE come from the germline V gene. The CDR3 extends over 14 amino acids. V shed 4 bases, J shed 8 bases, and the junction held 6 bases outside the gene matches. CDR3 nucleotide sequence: TGTGCCAGCAGCCTCAGGGACAGTTATTCACCCCTCCACTTT. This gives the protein CASSLRDSYSPLHF. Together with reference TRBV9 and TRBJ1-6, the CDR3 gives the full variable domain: DSGVTQTPKHLITATGQRVTLRCSPRSGDLSVYWYQQSLDQGLQFLIQYYNGEERAKGNILERFSAQQFPDLHSELNLSSLELGDSALYFCASSLRDSYSPLHFGNGTRLTVT.

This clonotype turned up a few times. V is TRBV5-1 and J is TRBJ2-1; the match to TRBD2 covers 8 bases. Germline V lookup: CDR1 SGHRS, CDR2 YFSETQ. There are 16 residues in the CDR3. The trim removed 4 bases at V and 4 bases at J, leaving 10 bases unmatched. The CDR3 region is CASSPSGGGRYNEQFF. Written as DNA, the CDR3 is TGCGCCAGCAGCCCCTCTGGCGGGGGGCGATACAATGAGCAGTTCTTC.

CDR3 amino acids: CATSKVTGGVQPQHF. CDR3 in DNA: TGTGCCACCAGCAAAGTTACAGGGGGCGTGCAGCCCCAGCATTTT. The V call is TRBV15, the J call TRBJ1-5; TRBD1 matches at 9 bases. With V trimmed by 4 bases and J by 7 bases, 8 bases remained unmatched. Germline V gives CDR1 LNHNV, CDR2 YYDKDF (reference sequence). This CDR3 comprises 15 residues.

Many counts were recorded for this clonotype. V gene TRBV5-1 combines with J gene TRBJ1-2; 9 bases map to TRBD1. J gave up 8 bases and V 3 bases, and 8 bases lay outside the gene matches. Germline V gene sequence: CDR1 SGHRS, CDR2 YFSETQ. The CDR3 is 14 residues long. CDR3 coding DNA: TGCGCCAGCAGCTGGGGACAGGGAGTGATAGGCTACACCTTC. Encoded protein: CASSWGQGVIGYTF.

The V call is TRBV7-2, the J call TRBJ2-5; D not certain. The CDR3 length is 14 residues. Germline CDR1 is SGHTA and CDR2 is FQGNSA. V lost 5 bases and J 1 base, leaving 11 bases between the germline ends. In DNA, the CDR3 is TGTGCCAGCAGCCCATTTGCCGCCCAAGAGACCCAGTACTTC. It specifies CASSPFAAQETQYF.

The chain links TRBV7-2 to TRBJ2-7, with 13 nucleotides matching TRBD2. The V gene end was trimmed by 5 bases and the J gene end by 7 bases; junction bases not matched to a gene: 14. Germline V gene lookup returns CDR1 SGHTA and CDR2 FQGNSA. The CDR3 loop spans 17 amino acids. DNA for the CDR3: TGTGCCAGCAGCCCGGGACTAGCGGGATGGGGCCCGTGGGAGCAGTACTTC. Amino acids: CASSPGLAGWGPWEQYF.